This TCR beta chain comes out of a study of shared clonotypes between healthy human individuals. CD8 cells classed as naive were CD45RO-negative and positively selected for CCR7, excluding terminally differentiated effector memory CD45RA+ cells. The trim removed 0 bases at V and 6 bases at J, leaving 12 bases unmatched. CDR1 is LGHNA and CDR2 is YNFKEQ in the germline V gene. CDR3 length: 18 amino acids. Method: immunoSEQ multiplex PCR; TCRdb's copy keeps in-frame clones and lacks some. The sample carries about 2.2 million clones, roughly 95% recorded once. The sequence derives from a man between 18 and 35 years old in good health. Some clones in this sample may be carry-over from other donors' samples. Sequenced material: naive CD8+ T cells from PBMCs. The chain uses TRBV4-2 and TRBJ1-4, with 8 positions matching TRBD1. The CDR3 DNA reads TGTGCCAGCAGCCAAGATTTGGGCAGGGGGCGCGGGGATGAAAAACTGTTTTTT. Its translation is CASSQDLGRGRGDEKLFF.